This TCR beta chain originates from a study of T cell changes during pregnancy in multiple sclerosis. Trimming shortened V by 2 bases and J by 5 bases, and 19 bases separated the two germline ends. The CDR3 contains 17 residues. Germline CDR1 reads SEHNR; CDR2 reads FQNEAQ (reference sequence). Libraries were prepared by immunoSEQ multiplex PCR; TCRdb keeps only in-frame clonotypes and omits some of them. The sample includes 34,000 or so clones, approximately 90% seen only once; the top ten take around an eighth. The sequence was obtained from a female donor with multiple sclerosis, enrolled in a pregnancy study. This rearrangement joins TRBV7-9 to TRBJ2-1; D possibly corresponds to TRBD1 (6 bases). Sequencing was performed on CD8+ T cells from peripheral blood mononuclear cells, taken in the first trimester of pregnancy. CDR3 sequence reads: CASSLTGFPFTNNEQFF. CDR3 sequence (DNA): TGTGCCAGCAGCTTAACAGGGTTCCCATTTACAAACAATGAGCAGTTCTTC.